This T cell receptor (beta chain) stems from a study of graft-versus-host responses after intestinal transplantation. Regarding this clone: As yet, its antigen is unknown.

Some clones are missing from TCRdb's copy, which holds only in-frame ones; the method was immunoSEQ multiplex PCR. The data hold roughly 120,000 clones, with roughly 93% observed a single time. CDR1 GTSNPN and CDR2 SVGIG come from the germline V gene (reference sequence). This CDR3 is 13 amino acids long. Between the trimmed V and J ends, which lost 7 bases and 3 bases, there was a span of 15 bases. The rearrangement uses TRBV30 and TRBJ1-2, with D possibly matching TRBD1 (6 bases). The receptor was derived from a human donor who was the organ donor for an intestinal transplant. The material sequenced was unstimulated CD8+ T cells sorted from spleen or lymph node cells, taken before transplant. Written as DNA, the CDR3 is TGTGCCTCTCCGCGGACAGTCGACTATGGCTACACCTTC. It codes for CASPRTVDYGYTF.